This T cell receptor (beta chain) was profiled in a study of control samples from healthy donors and cancer patients. Only in-frame clones appear in the TCRdb table, and some are missing; sequencing was by immunoSEQ multiplex PCR. Recorded here are some 180,000 clones; the top ten clones represent under 2.5%. This CDR3 spans 17 amino acids. In germline, CDR1 is SQVTM, CDR2 ANQGSEA. The V segment lost 3 bases and the J segment 4 bases; nucleotides outside the gene matches: 13. The sequence derives from a woman aged 30 to 39 in good health. Material: blood. The chain joins TRBV29-1 to TRBJ1-2; TRBD1 matches at 11 bases. The CDR3 is CSVDGSGQGEEVYGYTF. The DNA for the CDR3 is TGCAGCGTTGATGGGTCGGGACAGGGGGAAGAAGTCTATGGCTACACCTTC.